One sample yielded the 20 T cell receptor beta chains listed below, sequenced in a study of blood T cells in healthy people across ages. The second PCR ran roughly 7 to 11 cycles with a sample-barcoded 5' primer and J-beta primers. From the 5' RACE reads, TCRdb called clonotypes with MiXCR, one entry per CDR3 protein. The data hold 1.5 million to 2 million distinct CDR3 sequences, with about 39% observed a single time. The sample was blood. The origin of the receptors is a human donor in good health.

The chain recombines TRBV20-1 with TRBJ1-4; 8 bases line up with TRBD1. Trimming removed 1 base from V and 7 bases from J; junction bases left unmatched: 11. In germline, CDR1 is DFQATT, CDR2 SNEGSKA (reference sequence). The CDR3 is 16 residues long. CDR3 coding DNA: TGCAGTGCTAGAGGGCCTCCCGGGACAGGACGTGAAAAACTGTTTTTT. Protein sequence: CSARGPPGTGREKLFF.

This clonotype has more than one count but fewer than ten. This chain joins TRBV20-1 and TRBJ1-2; TRBD1 might be the D (6 bases). Deletions cut 6 bases from V and 5 bases from J, with 13 bases between. The length of the CDR3 is 12 residues. Germline V CDR1 and CDR2: DFQATT, SNEGSKA (reference sequence). The CDR3 sequence is CSAKTGRYGYTF. The DNA for the CDR3 is TGCAGTGCCAAGACAGGACGTTATGGCTACACCTTC.

The J gene is TRBJ1-6, the V gene TRBV20-1; TRBD1 aligns across 9 bases. Trimming took 5 bases from V and 7 from J; bases not matched to a gene: 3. The CDR3 is 13 residues long. Germline CDR1 reads DFQATT; CDR2 reads SNEGSKA (reference sequence). The CDR3 nucleotides read TGCAGTGCTTCCGGGACAGGGAATTCACCCCTCCACTTT. Translated, it gives CSASGTGNSPLHF.

This clonotype was observed a handful of times. V is TRBV7-2 and J is TRBJ2-3; TRBD2 matches at 8 bases. The germline CDR1 and CDR2 sequences are SGHTA and FQGNSA. The CDR3 length is 18 residues. V was clipped by 1 base and J by 7 bases; unmatched bases: 16. The CDR3: CASSLVLLAGGTTNTQYF. DNA for the CDR3: TGTGCCAGCAGCTTAGTTCTTCTGGCGGGGGGTACGACGAATACGCAGTATTTT.

The V gene is TRBV7-2, the J gene TRBJ2-1, with D possibly matching TRBD2 (6 bases). The CDR3 spans 15 residues. V shed 1 base and J shed 6 bases, with 13 bases lying between them. Germline V gene lookup returns CDR1 SGHTA and CDR2 FQGNSA. The CDR3 DNA is TGTGCCAGCAGCTTAGAATCGGGAGTGCTCAATGAGCAGTTCTTC. It codes for CASSLESGVLNEQFF.

The J gene is TRBJ2-5, the V gene TRBV6-1; D not certain. The J call may not be correct, given that the DNA end is closer to TRBJ2-7. CDR1 is MNHNS, CDR2 SASEGT, per germline. The CDR3 spans 15 residues. The CDR3 is CASSEASVNTYEQYF. The DNA for the CDR3 is TGTGCCAGCAGTGAAGCGAGTGTCAACACTTACGAGCAGTACTTC.

The gene calls are TRBV7-2 and TRBJ2-7; 11 nucleotides match TRBD2. The J call may not be correct, given that the DNA end is closer to TRBJ2-5. CDR3 length: 19 amino acids. Germline-derived CDR1 and CDR2 are SGHTA and FQGNSA. The CDR3 is CASSLVIGSSGGLLGTQYF. Written as DNA, the CDR3 is TGTGCCAGCAGCTTAGTGATTGGGTCTAGCGGGGGGTTATTGGGGACCCAGTACTTC.

This clonotype was detected a few times. The gene calls are TRBV6-5 and TRBJ2-2, with D maybe TRBD1 (6 bases). V was pared by 0 bases and J by 4 bases, with 15 bases between. This CDR3 region has 17 residues. From germline, CDR1 is MNHEY and CDR2 SVGAGI. CDR3 sequence reads: CASSYSMRGTGTGELFF. The DNA for the CDR3 is TGTGCCAGCAGTTACTCGATGAGGGGGACGGGCACCGGGGAGCTGTTTTTT.

The chain carries TRBV20-1 and TRBJ1-4, with a tentative D call TRBD1 (5 bases). The CDR3 sequence is 15 residues long. V lost 5 bases and J lost 7, with 20 bases in between. CDR1 is DFQATT, CDR2 SNEGSKA, per germline (reference sequence). The CDR3 sequence is CSAGGATASFEKLFF. CDR3 DNA: TGCAGTGCTGGCGGAGCGACAGCAAGTTTTGAAAAACTGTTTTTT.

The J gene is TRBJ2-3, the V gene TRBV3-1; possible D gene TRBD2, 5 bases. This CDR3 spans 13 amino acids. V shed 3 bases and J shed 11 bases, with 15 bases lying between them. Per the germline V gene, CDR1 is LGHDT and CDR2 is YNNKEL (reference sequence). CDR3 sequence reads: CASSQRAIEVQYF. In DNA, the CDR3 is TGTGCCAGCAGCCAGCGGGCTATCGAGGTGCAGTATTTT.

This clonotype appeared a few times. The gene calls are TRBV5-5 and TRBJ2-7, with D possibly called TRBD1 or TRBD2 (6 bases each). The CDR3 sequence is 16 residues long. V was clipped by 1 base and J by 1 base, with 15 bases between them. The germline V gene has CDR1 SGHKS and CDR2 YYEKEE (reference sequence). The CDR3 protein is CASSLLGGLRSYEQYF. As DNA, the CDR3 is TGTGCCAGCAGCTTGTTGGGGGGCTTAAGGTCCTACGAGCAGTACTTC.

The chain is built from TRBV6-5 and TRBJ1-6; 7 bases agree with TRBD1. The CDR3 sequence is 15 residues long. Germline V gene lookup returns CDR1 MNHEY and CDR2 SVGAGI. V trimming: 8 bases; J trimming: 6 bases; junction bases outside the gene matches: 10. CDR3: CASRTRQGGNSPLHF. The CDR3, as DNA: TGTGCCAGCCGAACCAGACAGGGAGGTAATTCACCCCTCCACTTT.

The chain combines TRBV30 with TRBJ2-5, with D possibly TRBD2 on 6 matching bases. Germline CDR1 and CDR2: GTSNPN and SVGIG (reference sequence). The CDR3 is made up of 14 amino acids. Trimming stripped 0 bases from V and 2 bases from J, with 10 bases between. The CDR3 sequence: CAWSVGTYQETQYF. CDR3 sequence (DNA): TGTGCCTGGAGTGTTGGGACTTATCAAGAGACCCAGTACTTC.

The genes are TRBV12-3 or TRBV12-4 and TRBJ2-3, with 7 bases aligning to TRBD2. CDR3 length: 14 residues. V was pared by 6 bases and J by 1 base, with 4 bases of the junction left unmatched. In DNA form, the CDR3 reads TGTGCCAGCAGGTTTGCGGGAGGCACAGATACGCAGTATTTT. It yields the protein CASRFAGGTDTQYF.

The chain recombines TRBV12-5 with TRBJ2-5; 8 nucleotides align to TRBD2. V was clipped by 6 bases and J by 5 bases; unmatched bases: 8. The CDR3 runs to 14 residues. Germline-derived CDR1 and CDR2 are LGHNT and FRNRAP. This CDR3 reads CASGSGTRGETQYF. DNA of the CDR3: TGTGCTAGTGGCTCCGGGACTAGAGGCGAGACCCAGTACTTC.

This clonotype was counted a few times. The CDR3 spells CASSQESDGEGLADIQYF. DNA of the CDR3: TGTGCCAGCAGCCAAGAAAGTGACGGGGAGGGACTAGCAGACATTCAGTACTTC. The rearrangement uses TRBV4-2 and TRBJ2-4; 9 nucleotides align to TRBD2. The trim removed 0 bases at V and 8 bases at J, leaving 14 bases unmatched. CDR1 and CDR2 (germline): LGHNA, YNFKEQ. The CDR3 has 18 residues.

This chain connects TRBV6-2 or TRBV6-3 to TRBJ2-3; tentative D call: TRBD2 (6 bases). The CDR3 consists of 15 residues. Germline values: CDR1 MNHEY, CDR2 SVGEGT. The V end was cut by 6 bases, the J end by 2 bases, with 15 bases between. This CDR3 reads CASRGGVRPTDTQYF. CDR3 nucleotides: TGTGCCAGCAGGGGGGGAGTGAGGCCCACAGATACGCAGTATTTT.

The chain couples TRBV28 to TRBJ2-7, with a possible D match to TRBD1 (6 bases). The germline CDR1 and CDR2 sequences are MDHEN and SYDVKM. This CDR3 is 15 amino acids long. The V end was cut by 5 bases, the J end by 1 base, with 15 bases between. CDR3 in amino acids: CASSLTGTRSYEQYF. The CDR3 DNA follows: TGTGCCAGCAGTCTAACCGGGACAAGGTCCTACGAGCAGTACTTC.

This clonotype was counted many times. A junction boundary mismatches the germline segment, possibly from a read error. This chain connects TRBV5-1 to TRBJ2-1, with D hard to call. The germline CDR1 and CDR2 sequences are SGHRS and YFSETQ. This CDR3 has 12 amino acids. CDR3 sequence (DNA): TGTGCCAGCAGCTTAGGGCTCAATGAGCAGTTCTTC. This codes for CASSLGLNEQFF.

This sequence joins TRBV5-1 and TRBJ2-1, with 7 bases aligning to TRBD1. V was pared by 2 bases and J by 10 bases, with 9 bases of the junction left unmatched. The V gene's germline CDR1 is SGHRS and CDR2 YFSETQ. This CDR3 has 14 amino acids. The CDR3 bases are TGCGCCAGCAGCTTACTCGGGACAGTCTACGAGCAGTTCTTC. It specifies CASSLLGTVYEQFF.